The 32 T cell receptor delta chains below come from one sample, sequenced in a study of gamma-delta chains in newborns, infants, children. TCRdb re-called clones from the reads using CATT. In the table there are more than 1,500 delta-chain clones, 7.6% of which are singletons. The sample taken for sequencing was blood. The receptors stem from a child who was a newborn, infant or young child, either healthy, febrile or measles-vaccinated (not recorded which).

In its sample, this clone ranks as medium-sized. The CDR3 region is CALGNNSPPWGLPTPSGLGDPFTDKLIF. The CDR3 DNA follows: TGTGCTCTTGGGAACAATTCTCCCCCCTGGGGCCTTCCTACGCCATCGGGACTGGGGGATCCTTTCACCGATAAACTCATCTTT. The chain links TRDV1 to TRDJ1; the D gene is possibly TRDD3 (10 bases). Trimming took 5 bases from V and 1 from J, leaving 53 bases between them. The CDR3 loop spans 28 amino acids. From germline, CDR1 is TSWWSYY and CDR2 QGS.

A word on this clone: The likely explanation is a read error, given a far larger clone one base away. V usage is TRDV2 and J usage is TRDJ3; 9 nucleotides agree with TRDD3. The germline gives CDR1 GEAIGNYY, CDR2 EKD. There are 19 residues in the CDR3. The CDR3 coding sequence is TGTGCCTGTGACTCCGGGGATACGTATACCGCCTGGGACATCCGACAGATGTTTTTC. Translation: CACDSGDTYTAWDIRQMFF.

Comment on this clone: A read error likely explains why the TCRdb protein, taken from a much larger clone, differs from this DNA's translation at residue 11; the protein shown is translated from the DNA. In DNA form, the CDR3 reads TGTGCTCTTGGGGAAGGGAACTCTGGATACAGAATCCTCGATAAACTCATCTTT. It specifies CALGEGNSGYRILDKLIF. The rearrangement uses TRDV1 and TRDJ1; tentatively, D is TRDD3 (6 bases). From germline, CDR1 is TSWWSYY and CDR2 QGS. The V gene lost 2 bases and the J gene lost 4 bases, with 23 bases spanning the gap. This CDR3 spans 18 amino acids.

This clone was picked up a small number of times. A far larger clone lies a single base away; this is likely a read error. Other DNA sequences in the same sample also yield this CDR3. The chain has TRDV2 and TRDJ3; D unresolved. Germline-derived CDR1 and CDR2 are GEAIGNYY and EKD. V lost 1 base and J 0 bases, leaving 12 bases between the germline ends. CDR3 length equals 18 residues. The CDR3 DNA follows: TGTGCCTGTGACACTGGAGGATTCTACTCCTGGGACACCCGACAGATGTTTTTC. Translated: CACDTGGFYSWDTRQMFF.

This clone rates as large. Other nucleotide sequences in the sample specify the same CDR3. This rearrangement joins TRDV1 to TRDJ1, with 9 bases aligning to TRDD3. CDR1 is TSWWSYY and CDR2 is QGS in the germline V gene. The V and J ends lost 5 bases and 0 bases, in that order; junction bases with no gene match: 7. The CDR3 is made up of 16 amino acids. The CDR3 reads CALGKDWGTYTDKLIF. Written as DNA, the CDR3 is TGTGCTCTTGGGAAAGACTGGGGGACGTACACCGATAAACTCATCTTT.

Regarding this clone: The protein recorded in TCRdb matches a much larger clone and deviates from this DNA's translation at residue 11, suggesting a read error; the protein here is obtained by translating the DNA. V and J are TRDV1 and TRDJ3, with D perhaps TRDD3 (5 bases). Germline V lookup: CDR1 TSWWSYY, CDR2 QGS. CDR3 length: 18 amino acids. This CDR3 is CALGELGVSSRDTRQMFF. The CDR3 DNA sequence: TGTGCTCTTGGGGAACTGGGGGTCAGCTCCCGGGACACCCGACAGATGTTTTTC.

Regarding this clone: This may stem from a read error, because a much larger clone lies one nucleotide away. Other DNA sequences in this specimen translate into the identical CDR3. This rearrangement joins TRDV2 to TRDJ2, with D possibly being TRDD3 (6 bases). Germline values: CDR1 GEAIGNYY, CDR2 EKD. This CDR3 contains 21 residues. V lost 0 bases and J 3 bases, leaving 28 bases between the germline ends. The CDR3: CACDTGRLGDRKGNLTAQLFF. The DNA for the CDR3 is TGTGCCTGTGACACCGGTCGACTGGGTGATAGAAAGGGGAATCTGACAGCACAACTCTTCTTT.

This chain connects TRDV2 to TRDJ3; 12 bases align to TRDD3. This CDR3 is built from 18 residues. Trimming at V came to 5 bases and at J to 9 bases, leaving 13 bases not matched to a gene. The germline gives CDR1 GEAIGNYY, CDR2 EKD. CDR3 residues: CACATILGDTLCTRQMFF. DNA for the CDR3: TGTGCCTGTGCCACAATACTGGGGGATACCTTGTGCACCCGACAGATGTTTTTC.

The chain employs TRDV2 and TRDJ3; possibly TRDD3 for D (6 bases). CDR3 length equals 14 residues. Germline CDR1 and CDR2: GEAIGNYY and EKD. The V end lost 9 bases, the J end lost 18 bases, and 26 bases lay between the germline ends. The CDR3 protein is CATFSYWDTRPMFF. CDR3 coding DNA: TGTGCCACCTTTAGCTACTGGGACACCCGCCCGATGTTTTTC.

This clone was seen a few times. The likely explanation is a read error, given a far larger clone one base away. The sample carries other DNA sequences with the same CDR3. This sequence joins TRAV29/DV5 and TRDJ3; 9 bases map to TRDD3. J lost 12 bases, V lost 0 bases, and 10 bases had no gene match. Germline V gives CDR1 NSMFDY, CDR2 ISSIKDK. This CDR3 spans 16 amino acids. The CDR3 loop reads CAASVLGDWEHRQMFF. The CDR3 coding sequence is TGTGCAGCAAGCGTACTGGGGGACTGGGAACACCGACAGATGTTTTTC.

This clone was detected a few times. The TCRdb protein comes from a much larger clone and disagrees with this DNA's translation at residue 12, likely due to a read error; the protein given here is derived from the DNA. The V gene is TRDV2, the J gene TRDJ2; a possible D gene is TRDD3 (5 bases). The V and J ends lost 5 bases and 4 bases respectively, with 31 bases between them. Germline-derived CDR1 and CDR2 are GEAIGNYY and EKD. The CDR3 extends over 20 amino acids. CDR3 DNA sequence: TGTGCCTGTGCGAAAGACCCAGCTCCAGAGGGGACACATCAGACAGCACAACTCTTCTTT. It translates to CACAKDPAPEGTHQTAQLFF.

This clone came up a few times. A read error is likely here: a far larger clone is one base away. Other DNA sequences in the sample encode the same CDR3. The chain couples TRDV1 to TRDJ1, with TRDD3 identical over 9 bases. This CDR3 comprises 17 residues. From germline, CDR1 is TSWWSYY and CDR2 QGS. The CDR3 DNA reads as TGTGCTCTTGGGGAAGGACCTACTGGGGGACCCACCGATAAACTCATATTT. Protein sequence: CALGEGPTGGPTDKLIF.

With regard to this clone: A much larger clonotype is one base distant, so this may be a read error. The gene calls are TRDV1 and TRDJ1; 8 bases agree with TRDD2. Germline V gene sequence: CDR1 TSWWSYY, CDR2 QGS. This CDR3 region has 24 residues. The CDR3 DNA reads TGTGCTTTTGGCCCGATTCTTCCTACAGTCTTTCTGGCGGATAGGGGACCTTACACCGATAAACTCATCTTT. The encoded protein is CAFGPILPTVFLADRGPYTDKLIF.

Regarding this clone: Since a far larger clone is one base different, this is likely a read error. The chain links TRDV2 to TRDJ1; 12 bases are shared with TRDD3. The CDR3 spans 14 residues. In germline, CDR1 is GEAIGNYY, CDR2 EKD. This CDR3 is CACDVLGDTDKPIF. The CDR3 DNA reads as TGTGCCTGTGACGTACTGGGGGATACCGATAAACCCATCTTT.

Note on this clone: With only one base between it and a far larger clone, this is likely a read error. Other DNA sequences in this specimen translate into the identical CDR3. The gene calls are TRDV1 and TRDJ1, with TRDD3 matching over 7 bases. The length of the CDR3 is 23 residues. The germline V gene has CDR1 TSWWSYY and CDR2 QGS. Trimming cost V 2 bases and J 0 bases; bases outside gene matches: 27. CDR3 sequence: CALGETVQRTGGSLAPYTDKLIF. The CDR3 coding sequence is TGTGCTCTTGGGGAAACGGTGCAGAGGACCGGGGGATCCTTGGCCCCATACACCGATAAACTCATCTTT.

Points on this clone: A much larger clone sits a single nucleotide away, making a read error possible. V is TRDV1 and J is TRDJ1; 11 bases fit TRDD3. Germline assignment: CDR1 TSWWSYY and CDR2 QGS. The CDR3 contains 24 residues. CDR3 coding DNA: TGTGCTCTTGGGGAACTAGAAGTTTTGTACCTACGAACTTACTGGGGGATAAGCACCGATAAACCCATCTTT. This codes for CALGELEVLYLRTYWGISTDKPIF.

Comments on this clone: One end of the junction varies from germline; a read error may be responsible. The V gene is TRDV2, the J gene TRDJ2; 8 nucleotides match TRDD3. This CDR3 spans 12 amino acids. From germline, CDR1 is GEAIGNYY and CDR2 EKD. CDR3 sequence: CATWGTPAQRFF. The CDR3 DNA reads as TGTGCCACCTGGGGGACCCCCGCCCAACGCTTCTTT.

This clone was detected a few times. The protein here is the DNA translation, as the TCRdb protein differs from it at residue 12. This chain uses TRDV1 with TRDJ1, with TRDD3 matching over 7 bases. J gave up 13 bases and V 1 base, and 12 bases lay outside the gene matches. CDR3 size: 14 residues. From germline, CDR1 is TSWWSYY and CDR2 QGS. CDR3 DNA: TGTGCTCTTGGGGAACGCCAGGGGGGATTAAGACCCATCTTT. It codes for CALGERQGGLRPIF.

Comments on this clone: A far bigger clonotype differs at one base, so this is likely a read error. The sample contains more than one DNA sequence encoding this CDR3. J is TRDJ1 and V is TRDV1, with 11 bases identical to TRDD3. The length of the CDR3 is 22 residues. Germline V gene lookup returns CDR1 TSWWSYY and CDR2 QGS. CDR3 residues: CALGECISSYGYWGIYTDKLIF. The CDR3 DNA reads TGTGCTCTTGGGGAATGTATAAGCTCCTACGGGTACTGGGGGATATACACTGATAAACTCATCTTT.

This clone was detected only a few times. One base away lies a much larger clone, so this may be a sequencing read error. The same CDR3 is also encoded by other DNA sequences in this sample. The chain combines TRDV1 with TRDJ1, with a tentative D call TRDD3 (6 bases). The CDR3 has 21 amino acids. Trimming stripped 0 bases from V and 0 bases from J, with 26 bases between. CDR1 is TSWWSYY and CDR2 is QGS in the germline V gene. As DNA, the CDR3 is TGTGCTCTTGGGGAACTAAGGAAGAACCCGGGGGGGGACTTGTACACCGATAAACTCATCTTT. It codes for CALGELRKNPGGDLYTDKLIF.

A remark on this clone: A single base separates this from a much larger clone, so it may be a read error. This sample also contains other DNA sequences that code for the same CDR3. The gene calls are TRAV29/DV5 and TRDJ1; D perhaps matches TRDD2 (8 bases). CDR1 and CDR2 (germline): NSMFDY, ISSIKDK. This CDR3 spans 19 amino acids. Here the CDR3 reads CAALLPSPGGNLYTDKLIF. CDR3 sequence (DNA): TGTGCAGCCCTCCTTCCTAGCCCTGGGGGCAACCTCTACACTGATAAACTCATCTTT.

This clone turned up a few times. TCRdb shows a much larger clone's protein in place of this DNA's translation, and the two differ at residue 12, likely through a read error; the protein shown is translated from the DNA. The V call is TRDV2, the J call TRDJ3; 8 bases fit TRDD3. The V gene's germline CDR1 is GEAIGNYY and CDR2 EKD. The CDR3 sequence is 18 residues long. The CDR3: CACDTGGFYSWNTRQMFF. The CDR3 bases are TGTGCCTGTGACACTGGGGGATTCTACTCCTGGAACACCCGACAGATGTTTTTC.

This clone occurred a few times. A read error may be the cause here, since a much bigger clone is one base away. The gene calls are TRAV29/DV5 and TRDJ1; the D gene is possibly TRDD3 (6 bases). CDR3 length: 15 residues. The germline CDR1 and CDR2 sequences are NSMFDY and ISSIKDK. Trimming took off 0 bases at V and 7 bases at J, with 19 bases between the two ends. The chain's CDR3 is CAASAKGTGLRKLIF. DNA of the CDR3: TGTGCAGCAAGCGCGAAGGGTACTGGGCTTCGTAAACTCATCTTT. The full variable domain, its missing parts supplied by reference TRAV29/DV5 and TRDJ1, is DQQVKQNSPSLSVQEGRISILNCDYTNSMFDYFLWYKKYPAEGPTFLISISSIKDKNEDGRFTVFLNKSAKHLSLHIVPSQPGDSAVYFCAASAKGTGLRKLIFGKGTRVTVEP.

Judged by abundance, this clone is large (0.1 to 1%). The rearrangement joins TRDV1 to TRDJ3; a possible D gene is TRDD3 (5 bases). Trimming pared 0 bases from V and 0 bases from J, leaving 9 bases between. The CDR3 totals 18 residues. Germline-derived CDR1 and CDR2 are TSWWSYY and QGS. The CDR3 reads CALGELGVSSWDTRQMFF. CDR3 DNA: TGTGCTCTTGGGGAACTGGGGGTCAGCTCCTGGGACACCCGACAGATGTTTTTC.

Comment on this clone: With a much larger clone just one base away, this may be a read error. Other DNA variants within this sample encode the same CDR3. V gene TRDV1 combines with J gene TRDJ1; 7 bases agree with TRDD3. Germline loops: CDR1 TSWWSYY, CDR2 QGS. V lost 0 bases and J lost 0; bases outside the gene matches: 22. The CDR3 has 22 residues. The CDR3 is CALGELGKPSRLLGTYTDKLIF. The CDR3 DNA reads TGTGCTCTTGGGGAACTAGGGAAGCCTTCGCGCCTACTGGGGACGTACACCGATAAACTCATCTTT.

This clone has just a few counts. A read error may be the cause here, since a much bigger clone is one base away. Other DNA sequences of this sample code for an identical CDR3. The chain joins TRDV1 to TRDJ1, with TRDD3 matching over 12 bases. This CDR3 contains 20 residues. Germline-derived CDR1 and CDR2 are TSWWSYY and QGS. The CDR3 spells CALGELVYWGILGRTDKLIF. CDR3 bases: TGTGCTCTTGGGGAACTCGTGTACTGGGGGATACTGGGGCGCACCGATAAACTCATTTTT.

This clone is medium-sized in the sample. This chain uses TRDV1 with TRDJ1; 11 bases match TRDD3. V shed 0 bases, J shed 0 bases, and the junction held 15 bases outside the gene matches. The CDR3 totals 21 residues. Per germline, CDR1 TSWWSYY and CDR2 QGS. The CDR3 region has the DNA TGTGCTCTTGGGGAACTCCGGTCCTACTGGGGGATAGAGGCGTACACCGATAAACTCATCTTT. Protein sequence: CALGELRSYWGIEAYTDKLIF.

In this sample, this clone turned up a few times. TCRdb pairs this DNA with a much larger clone's protein that differs at residue 12, likely a read error; the protein shown was translated from the DNA. The chain employs TRAV29/DV5 and TRDJ1; 9 positions match TRDD3. V trimming: 5 bases; J trimming: 4 bases; junction bases outside the gene matches: 24. From germline, CDR1 is NSMFDY and CDR2 ISSIKDK. This CDR3 contains 19 residues. In DNA, the CDR3 is TGTGCAGCCACCCGGGCTTACCGTTTGGGGGATAGGGACAGCGATAAACTCATCTTT. Its protein product is CAATRAYRLGDRDSDKLIF.

This clone ranks as large. The chain has TRDV2 and TRDJ2; 7 bases are a match to TRDD3. In germline, CDR1 is GEAIGNYY, CDR2 EKD. The CDR3 extends over 14 amino acids. V trimming: 0 bases; J trimming: 5 bases; junction bases outside the gene matches: 2. In DNA form, the CDR3 reads TGTGCCTGTGACACCTGGGGGAACACAGCACAACTCTTCTTT. This sequence encodes CACDTWGNTAQLFF.

This clone was counted a few times. A far larger clone is off by one base, so a read error is likely. The V and J genes are TRDV2 and TRDJ3, with 9 bases lining up with TRDD3. This CDR3 has 19 residues. The germline V gene encodes CDR1 GEAIGNYY and CDR2 EKD. Written as DNA, the CDR3 is TGTGCCTGTGACTCCGGGGATACGTATACCGCCTGGGACACCCGACGGATGTTTTTC. Its translation: CACDSGDTYTAWDTRRMFF.

Comment on this clone: This may stem from a read error, because a much larger clone lies one nucleotide away. The rearrangement links TRDV1 to TRDJ2; D possibly matches TRDD1 or TRDD2 (5 bases each). The CDR3 has 22 residues. Germline V gene sequence: CDR1 TSWWSYY, CDR2 QGS. Trimming shortened V by 9 bases and J by 0 bases, and 35 bases separated the two germline ends. The CDR3 DNA reads TGTGCTCTCAGCCCTACGTTACAGGAAATTCAGGTTCGATCTCCTTTGACAGCACAACTCTTCTTT. Protein sequence: CALSPTLQEIQVRSPLTAQLFF.

Only a few counts were recorded for this clone. Possible read error: a much larger clone is one base away. The same CDR3 can be traced to other DNA sequences in this sample. This chain joins TRDV1 and TRDJ2; the match to TRDD3 covers 8 bases. In germline, CDR1 is TSWWSYY, CDR2 QGS. CDR3 length: 19 residues. The DNA for the CDR3 is TGTGCTCTTGGGGAACTTCCTTACTGGGGGCTAGCTTTGACAGCACAACTCTTCTTC. Translation gives CALGELPYWGLALTAQLFF.